The 32 T cell receptor beta chains given below trace back to one sample, sequenced in a study of blood T cell repertoires in COVID-19. Only in-frame clones appear in the TCRdb table, and some are missing; sequencing was by immunoSEQ multiplex PCR. The table records about 44,000 clones, under 90% of them present only once. Sequenced: peripheral blood. The receptor source for this set is a woman in her 70s with acute or convalescent COVID-19.

The rearrangement uses TRBV30 and TRBJ1-2, with 10 bases aligning to TRBD1. The junction had 14 bases not matched to a gene; V was cut back by 8 bases and J by 8 bases. There are 14 residues in the CDR3. Germline V gene lookup returns CDR1 GTSNPN and CDR2 SVGIG (reference sequence). CDR3 bases: TGTGCCGAGAGCAGCCGGGACAGGGGTTGGGGCTACACCTTC. Its translation: CAESSRDRGWGYTF. The entire variable domain, with the rest obtained from reference TRBV30 and TRBJ1-2, is as follows: SQTIHQWPATLVQPVGSPLSLECTVEGTSNPNLYWYRQAAGRGLQLLFYSVGIGQISSEVPQNLSASRPQDRQFILSSKKLLLSDSGFYLCAESSRDRGWGYTFGSGTRLTVV.

Comment on this clone: Relative to the germline gene, one junction end is altered; a read error may explain this. The CDR3 DNA sequence: TGTGCCAGCAGCCCCGACAGGGCCCGTTTCTACTTT. The encoded protein is CASSPDRARFYF. This chain joins TRBV6-5 and TRBJ1-6; TRBD1 matches 7 bases. This CDR3 spans 12 amino acids. Germline V gene data show CDR1 as MNHEY and CDR2 as SVGAGI.

This chain uses TRBV27 with TRBJ2-1; 10 bases fit TRBD2. Per germline, CDR1 MNHEY and CDR2 SMNVEV (reference sequence). J was trimmed by 8 bases and V by 3 bases; bases with no gene match: 7. The CDR3 totals 15 residues. Here the CDR3 DNA reads TGTGCCAGCAGTTTCACTAGCGGGATAATTTATGAGCAGTTCTTC. Translation: CASSFTSGIIYEQFF.

This clone was seen a handful of times. This rearrangement joins TRBV7-8 to TRBJ1-2, with 8 bases matching TRBD1. Losses at the gene ends were 5 bases for V and 7 bases for J; bases not matched to a gene: 9. Germline V CDR1 and CDR2: SGHVS, FQNEAQ. The CDR3 is 14 residues long. The CDR3 region has the DNA TGTGCCAGCAGCATAGGACAGGGCGAGAGTGGCTACACCTTC. Protein product: CASSIGQGESGYTF.

The V gene is TRBV7-2, the J gene TRBJ2-7; 7 nucleotides align to TRBD2. The V gene end was trimmed by 0 bases and the J gene end by 0 bases; junction bases not matched to a gene: 2. CDR1 is SGHTA and CDR2 is FQGNSA in the germline V gene. The CDR3 has 15 amino acids. This chain's CDR3 is CASSLAPGGSYEQYF. CDR3 DNA: TGTGCCAGCAGCTTAGCCCCGGGGGGCTCCTACGAGCAGTACTTC.

This clone was recorded once. The gene calls are TRBV5-1 and TRBJ1-1; 9 bases map to TRBD1. The germline gives CDR1 SGHRS, CDR2 YFSETQ. This CDR3 region has 15 residues. V was pared by 4 bases and J by 7 bases, with 11 bases of the junction left unmatched. The CDR3 nucleotides are TGCGCCAGCAGCAGGGACAGGGACGTCTTATTTGAAGCTTTCTTT. Its translation is CASSRDRDVLFEAFF.

The genes are TRBV7-9 and TRBJ2-1; 9 nucleotides align to TRBD1. The CDR3 has 17 amino acids. Trimming took 3 bases from V and 4 from J; bases not matched to a gene: 10. Germline V gene data show CDR1 as SEHNR and CDR2 as FQNEAQ (reference sequence). The CDR3 sequence: CASSLARQGVGYNEQFF. The CDR3 DNA sequence: TGTGCCAGCAGCTTGGCGAGACAGGGGGTGGGATACAATGAGCAGTTCTTC. The variable domain in full, with the rest retrieved from reference TRBV7-9 and TRBJ2-1, is DTGVSQNPRHKITKRGQNVTFRCDPISEHNRLYWYRQTLGQGPEFLTYFQNEAQLEKSRLLSDRFSAERPKGSFSTLEIQRTEQGDSAMYLCASSLARQGVGYNEQFFGPGTRLTVL.

The V call is TRBV5-4, the J call TRBJ2-7; 9 positions match TRBD2. CDR1 is SGHNT and CDR2 is YYREEE in the germline V gene (reference sequence). The V and J ends lost 0 bases and 4 bases, in that order; junction bases with no gene match: 5. The CDR3 contains 15 residues. The CDR3 sequence is CASSLDLAGQYEQYF. The CDR3 nucleotides are TGTGCCAGCAGCTTGGATCTAGCGGGACAATACGAGCAGTACTTC. The complete variable domain, with remaining parts taken from reference TRBV5-4 and TRBJ2-7, reads ETGVTQSPTHLIKTRGQQVTLRCSSQSGHNTVSWYQQALGQGPQFIFQYYREEENGRGNFPPRFSGLQFPNYSSELNVNALELDDSALYLCASSLDLAGQYEQYFGPGTRLTVT.

This CDR3 reads CASRGGNEQFF. CDR3 nucleotide sequence: TGTGCCAGCAGGGGCGGGAATGAGCAGTTCTTC. The J gene is TRBJ2-1, the V gene TRBV11-3; a weak D match, TRBD2 (5 bases). The CDR3 extends over 11 amino acids. Per the germline V gene, CDR1 is SGHNT and CDR2 is YENEEA. V was trimmed by 6 bases and J by 7 bases, leaving 7 bases between them.

This clone has more than one count but fewer than ten. The V gene is TRBV28, the J gene TRBJ1-3, with D perhaps matching TRBD1 (5 bases). The V end was cut by 3 bases, the J end by 0 bases, with 12 bases between. Looked up from germline, CDR1 is MDHEN and CDR2 is SYDVKM. The CDR3 spans 16 residues. CDR3 nucleotide sequence: TGTGCCAGCAGTTTTTGGCAGGGCTCCTCTGGAAACACCATATATTTT. Its translation is CASSFWQGSSGNTIYF.

The chain combines TRBV14 with TRBJ2-1; 8 bases align to TRBD2. The CDR3 runs 15 residues. The trim removed 3 bases at V and 5 bases at J, leaving 6 bases unmatched. Germline V gene lookup returns CDR1 SGHDN and CDR2 FVKESK. The CDR3 DNA reads TGTGCCAGCAGCCACTTAGCGGGAAGGGACAATGAGCAGTTCTTC. Translated, it gives CASSHLAGRDNEQFF. Complete variable domain (other parts from reference TRBV14 and TRBJ2-1): EAGVTQFPSHSVIEKGQTVTLRCDPISGHDNLYWYRRVMGKEIKFLLHFVKESKQDESGMPNNRFLAERTGGTYSTLKVQPAELEDSGVYFCASSHLAGRDNEQFFGPGTRLTVL.

V is TRBV11-2 and J is TRBJ1-3, with no clear D. Germline V CDR1 and CDR2: SGHAT, FQNNGV. The CDR3 is made up of 15 amino acids. Trimming left V 3 bases short and J 2 bases short, with 11 bases between. The CDR3 loop is CASSFGETPGNTIYF. DNA for the CDR3: TGTGCCAGCAGCTTCGGGGAGACCCCTGGAAACACCATATATTTT. Together with reference TRBV11-2 and TRBJ1-3, the CDR3 gives the full variable domain: EAGVAQSPRYKIIEKRQSVAFWCNPISGHATLYWYQQILGQGPKLLIQFQNNGVVDDSQLPKDRFSAERLKGVDSTLKIQPAKLEDSAVYLCASSFGETPGNTIYFGEGSWLTVV.

This clone was observed a single time. The rearrangement uses TRBV6-5 and TRBJ2-2; TRBD1 might be the D (6 bases). Trimming removed 4 bases at V and 4 bases at J, with 16 bases between. The germline CDR1 and CDR2 sequences are MNHEY and SVGAGI. The CDR3 sequence is 16 residues long. This CDR3 reads CASSSAGAGSTGELFF. The CDR3 bases are TGTGCCAGCAGTTCAGCAGGGGCTGGGAGCACCGGGGAGCTGTTTTTT.

This chain uses TRBV24-1 with TRBJ2-1; D might be TRBD1 (6 bases). Trimming left V 0 bases short and J 1 base short, with 21 bases between. Germline V gene lookup returns CDR1 KGHDR and CDR2 SFDVKD. The CDR3 totals 20 residues. The CDR3, as DNA: TGTGCCACCAGTGATTTGAAGAGGCAGGGGTCTGAGTTATCCTACAATGAGCAGTTCTTC. Protein product: CATSDLKRQGSELSYNEQFF.

This clone appeared a few times. The J gene is TRBJ2-5, the V gene TRBV24-1; D call uncertain. The CDR3 spans 14 residues. Germline V lookup: CDR1 KGHDR, CDR2 SFDVKD. Trimming took 5 bases from V and 3 from J, leaving 12 bases between them. The CDR3 DNA follows: TGTGCCACCAGTGCAGGCGTAGTTAAAGAGACCCAGTACTTC. It translates to CATSAGVVKETQYF.

The chain uses TRBV5-1 and TRBJ2-7, with 11 bases fitting TRBD2. The CDR3 is 16 residues long. V lost 2 bases, J lost 4 bases, and 8 bases stayed unmatched. Germline CDR1 is SGHRS and CDR2 is YFSETQ. For the CDR3, the DNA is TGCGCCAGCAGCTTTAGCGGGAGGGCCCCCGTTTACGAGCAGTACTTC. Its translation: CASSFSGRAPVYEQYF. The complete variable domain, with remaining parts taken from reference TRBV5-1 and TRBJ2-7, reads KAGVTQTPRYLIKTRGQQVTLSCSPISGHRSVSWYQQTPGQGLQFLFEYFSETQRNKGNFPGRFSGRQFSNSRSEMNVSTLELGDSALYLCASSFSGRAPVYEQYFGPGTRLTVT.

This clone was detected only a few times. CDR3 sequence: CASSHPPTGTLGSTEAFF. The DNA for the CDR3 is TGTGCCAGCAGCCACCCTCCGACAGGGACTTTAGGTAGCACTGAAGCTTTCTTT. The chain couples TRBV6-2 or TRBV6-3 to TRBJ1-1; 7 bases map to TRBD1. V shed 6 bases and J 4 bases; nucleotides not matched to a gene: 20. The CDR3 totals 18 residues. Germline V gene lookup returns CDR1 MNHEY and CDR2 SVGEGT.

The rearrangement links TRBV9 to TRBJ2-3; D perhaps matches TRBD2 (5 bases). Trimming pared 4 bases from V and 8 bases from J, leaving 17 bases between. The germline V gene has CDR1 SGDLS and CDR2 YYNGEE. The CDR3 extends over 14 amino acids. The CDR3 here is CASSPSLVVSTQYF. Written as DNA, the CDR3 is TGTGCCAGCAGCCCATCACTAGTTGTGAGTACGCAGTATTTT.

This clone is termed medium-sized. CDR3 region: CASSLTGIGELFF. CDR3 DNA sequence: TGTGCCAGCAGTTTAACAGGGATCGGGGAGCTGTTTTTT. V and J are TRBV27 and TRBJ2-2; the D gene is possibly TRBD1 (6 bases). V shed 2 bases and J shed 7 bases, with 8 bases lying between them. Germline assignment: CDR1 MNHEY and CDR2 SMNVEV (reference sequence). The CDR3 loop spans 13 amino acids.

This clone was seen a few times. The rearrangement joins TRBV30 to TRBJ2-1, with D tentatively TRBD2 (5 bases). V shed 0 bases and J shed 3 bases, with 12 bases lying between them. Germline V gene data show CDR1 as GTSNPN and CDR2 as SVGIG (reference sequence). The CDR3 has 15 residues. In DNA form, the CDR3 reads TGTGCCTGGAGTGTAGTTGTCCGGGGCTACAATGAGCAGTTCTTC. Its protein product is CAWSVVVRGYNEQFF.

The chain combines TRBV12-3 or TRBV12-4 with TRBJ1-1; perhaps TRBD1 as D (5 bases). CDR3 size: 13 residues. Trimming removed 6 bases from V and 7 bases from J, with 15 bases in between. CDR3 DNA sequence: TGTGCCAGCAGGCTAACAGGTGTGAATGAAGCTTTCTTT. Its translation is CASRLTGVNEAFF.

The chain links TRBV6-5 to TRBJ1-2; the match to TRBD1 covers 10 bases. This CDR3 is built from 15 residues. J gave up 4 bases and V 2 bases, and 4 bases lay outside the gene matches. Per the germline V gene, CDR1 is MNHEY and CDR2 is SVGAGI. Here the CDR3 reads CASSYEGQGTYGYTF. The CDR3 DNA follows: TGTGCCAGCAGTTACGAGGGACAGGGGACCTATGGCTACACCTTC.

This sequence joins TRBV18 and TRBJ2-7; 14 bases map to TRBD2. This CDR3 spans 15 amino acids. V lost 6 bases and J lost 3; bases outside the gene matches: 4. Germline assignment: CDR1 KGHSH and CDR2 LQKENI. CDR3 DNA sequence: TGTGCCAGCTCGACGGGACTAGCGGGAGTCTACGAGCAGTACTTC. It encodes CASSTGLAGVYEQYF.

CDR3 DNA sequence: TGTGCCAGCAGCTTAGGAAGTAGCGGGGCTGCAGATACGCAGTATTTT. Translated: CASSLGSSGAADTQYF. This chain uses TRBV7-6 with TRBJ2-3; 8 bases fit TRBD2. The J segment lost 4 bases and the V segment lost 1 base, leaving 7 bases of the junction unmatched. Germline assignment: CDR1 SGHVS and CDR2 FNYEAQ. The CDR3 covers 16 residues.

The rearrangement uses TRBV5-1 and TRBJ2-4, with D possibly matching TRBD2 (6 bases). The CDR3 consists of 19 residues. Germline CDR1 and CDR2: SGHRS and YFSETQ. V was shortened by 4 bases and J by 0 bases, with 23 bases between the two germline ends. The CDR3 loop is CASSPRDWWGLGAKNIQYF. As DNA, the CDR3 is TGCGCCAGCAGCCCGCGGGACTGGTGGGGTCTCGGAGCCAAAAACATTCAGTACTTC.

The V call is TRBV28, the J call TRBJ2-1; D may be TRBD1 (5 bases). This CDR3 is built from 12 residues. V was shortened by 3 bases and J by 6 bases, with 6 bases between the two germline ends. Germline V CDR1 and CDR2: MDHEN, SYDVKM. The CDR3: CASSLQGNEQFF. The CDR3 nucleotides read TGTGCCAGCAGTTTGCAGGGCAATGAGCAGTTCTTC.

This rearrangement joins TRBV5-5 to TRBJ1-2; maybe TRBD1 (6 bases). V lost 2 bases and J lost 5, with 25 bases in between. Germline assignment: CDR1 SGHKS and CDR2 YYEKEE (reference sequence). This CDR3 region has 18 residues. The CDR3: CASSLQGWVPERAYGYTF. CDR3 bases: TGTGCCAGCAGCTTACAGGGATGGGTCCCAGAAAGAGCGTATGGCTACACCTTC. The full variable domain, its missing parts supplied by reference TRBV5-5 and TRBJ1-2, is DAGVTQSPTHLIKTRGQQVTLRCSPISGHKSVSWYQQVLGQGPQFIFQYYEKEERGRGNFPDRFSARQFPNYSSELNVNALLLGDSALYLCASSLQGWVPERAYGYTFGSGTRLTVV.

The chain uses TRBV5-1 and TRBJ2-1; 8 bases match TRBD1. Germline V gives CDR1 SGHRS, CDR2 YFSETQ. CDR3 length: 14 residues. V lost 5 bases and J lost 4; bases outside the gene matches: 5. CDR3 residues: CASSRGQEYNEQFF. For the CDR3, the DNA is TGCGCCAGCAGTCGGGGACAGGAGTACAATGAGCAGTTCTTC.

The chain employs TRBV3-1 (or the pseudogene TRBV3-2) and TRBJ2-3, with TRBD2 matching over 7 bases. The CDR3 spans 17 residues. Germline values: CDR1 LGHDT, CDR2 YNNKEL (reference sequence). J was trimmed by 1 base and V by 0 bases; bases with no gene match: 7. This chain's CDR3 is CASSQDASGTRTDTQYF. CDR3 coding DNA: TGTGCCAGCAGCCAAGATGCCAGCGGGACCCGCACAGATACGCAGTATTTT.

The table lists this clone with a count of one. This chain connects TRBV2 to TRBJ2-3, with 7 nucleotides matching TRBD2. This CDR3 spans 15 amino acids. V lost 4 bases and J lost 0; bases outside the gene matches: 4. Germline V gene lookup returns CDR1 SNHLY and CDR2 FYNNEI. As DNA, the CDR3 is TGTGCCAGCAGTGTGCTAGCGGCTAGCACAGATACGCAGTATTTT. Its protein is CASSVLAASTDTQYF.

This chain joins TRBV5-4 and TRBJ2-2, with 7 positions matching TRBD2. Trimming cost V 0 bases and J 7 bases; bases outside gene matches: 12. CDR1 is SGHNT, CDR2 YYREEE, per germline (reference sequence). The length of the CDR3 is 17 residues. The CDR3 reads CASSLASGGSRNGELFF. The CDR3 DNA sequence: TGTGCCAGCAGCTTGGCATCTGGCGGGAGTAGGAACGGGGAGCTGTTTTTT.

The chain is built from TRBV9 and TRBJ1-4; 9 bases match TRBD1. The CDR3 spans 19 residues. Germline CDR1 SGDLS, CDR2 YYNGEE. The J segment lost 3 bases and the V segment lost 3 bases, leaving 15 bases of the junction unmatched. The CDR3 coding sequence is TGTGCCAGCAGCGCTGGGACAGGGTTAAGACTGTCGGCTAATGAAAAACTGTTTTTT. It yields the protein CASSAGTGLRLSANEKLFF. The complete variable domain, with remaining parts taken from reference TRBV9 and TRBJ1-4, reads DSGVTQTPKHLITATGQRVTLRCSPRSGDLSVYWYQQSLDQGLQFLIQYYNGEERAKGNILERFSAQQFPDLHSELNLSSLELGDSALYFCASSAGTGLRLSANEKLFFGSGTQLSVL.